Reported below is one T cell receptor beta chain. Sequencing was performed with immunoSEQ multiplex PCR; in TCRdb, only in-frame clones are kept and a portion is missing. The sample carries about 21,000 clones, approximately 90% recorded once. The CDR3 length is 17 residues. From germline, CDR1 is MDHEN and CDR2 SYDVKM. V gave up 6 bases and J gave up 2 bases; unmatched junction bases: 7. This specimen comes from a study of T cell changes during pregnancy in multiple sclerosis. The sample here was CD4+ T cells from peripheral blood mononuclear cells, taken in the third trimester of pregnancy. The genes are TRBV28 and TRBJ2-2, with TRBD2 identical over 12 bases. This receptor was taken from a female donor with multiple sclerosis, enrolled in a pregnancy study. CDR3 protein: CASRYRLAGVNTGELFF. The CDR3 nucleotides read TGTGCCAGCAGGTACAGACTAGCGGGGGTAAACACCGGGGAGCTGTTTTTT.